A selection of T cell receptor beta chains follows, all from one sample in a study of T cells after yellow fever vaccination. TCRdb ran MiXCR on the 5' RACE reads and lists one entry per CDR3 protein. The data hold around 310,000 distinct CDR3 sequences, with roughly 9.4% observed a single time. The sample consisted of PBMCs, taken on the day of the first yellow fever vaccination. The receptor set was obtained from a man between 18 and 35 years old who received the YFV17D yellow fever vaccine. Both conserved end residues are part of each CDR3. D genes are given only for firm matches. Clone size, where shown, is once, few, many, or a class for clones that have expanded.

j_call: TRBJ2-7; d_call: NA; clone_size: few; v_call: TRBV4-2; cdr3_aa: CASSQEAVFPYEQYF; cdr3_nt: TGTGCCAGCAGCCAAGAAGCCGTCTTCCCCTACGAGCAGTACTTC
j_call: TRBJ2-7; d_call: NA; clone_size: NA; v_call: TRBV6-2/TRBV6-3; cdr3_aa: CASSYSGPMGREQYF; cdr3_nt: TGTGCCAGCAGTTACTCGGGACCCATGGGACGCGAGCAGTACTTC
j_call: TRBJ1-2; d_call: TRBD1; clone_size: few; v_call: TRBV19; cdr3_aa: CASRRTGRAYGYTF; cdr3_nt: TGTGCCAGTAGGCGGACAGGGAGAGCATATGGCTACACCTTC
j_call: TRBJ2-5; d_call: NA; clone_size: few; v_call: TRBV7-8; cdr3_aa: CASSLGAVETQYF; cdr3_nt: TGTGCCAGCAGCTTAGGGGCAGTGGAGACCCAGTACTTC
j_call: TRBJ2-5; d_call: NA; clone_size: few; v_call: TRBV6-2/TRBV6-3; cdr3_aa: CASSREDQETQYF; cdr3_nt: TGTGCCAGCAGTAGGGAGGACCAAGAGACCCAGTACTTC
j_call: TRBJ1-2; d_call: NA; clone_size: few; v_call: TRBV20-1; cdr3_aa: CSASRSRVSAYGYTF; cdr3_nt: TGCAGTGCTAGCCGCTCCAGGGTCTCTGCCTATGGCTACACCTTC
j_call: TRBJ2-1; d_call: TRBD2; clone_size: NA; v_call: TRBV6-4; cdr3_aa: CASSDSSGGAYLGGEQFF; cdr3_nt: TGTGCCAGCAGTGACTCGAGCGGGGGGGCCTATCTAGGAGGGGAGCAGTTCTTC
j_call: TRBJ1-6; d_call: TRBD1; clone_size: few; v_call: TRBV12-3/TRBV12-4; cdr3_aa: CASRPGTVEAPLHF; cdr3_nt: TGTGCCAGCAGACCAGGGACAGTCGAGGCGCCCCTCCACTTT
j_call: TRBJ2-3; d_call: TRBD2; clone_size: once; v_call: TRBV4-1; cdr3_aa: CASSQEARLAWGGTDTQYF; cdr3_nt: TGCGCCAGCAGCCAAGAAGCCCGACTAGCGTGGGGGGGGACAGATACGCAGTATTTT
j_call: TRBJ2-3; d_call: NA; clone_size: few; v_call: TRBV20-1; cdr3_aa: CSARDYERGTDTQYF; cdr3_nt: TGCAGTGCTAGAGATTACGAGCGGGGCACAGATACGCAGTATTTT
j_call: TRBJ1-2; d_call: TRBD1; clone_size: NA; v_call: TRBV2; cdr3_aa: CASSGRQGLVYGYTF; cdr3_nt: TGTGCCAGCAGTGGCAGACAGGGTTTAGTCTATGGCTACACCTTC
j_call: TRBJ2-5; d_call: NA; clone_size: few; v_call: TRBV20-1; cdr3_aa: CSARDQLTGRAGETQYF; cdr3_nt: TGCAGTGCTAGAGACCAATTGACAGGGAGGGCTGGAGAGACCCAGTACTTC
j_call: TRBJ2-3; d_call: NA; clone_size: few; v_call: TRBV7-2; cdr3_aa: CASSSSLGDTQYF; cdr3_nt: TGTGCCAGCAGCTCATCCCTCGGGGATACGCAGTATTTT
j_call: TRBJ1-2; d_call: NA; clone_size: NA; v_call: TRBV20-1; cdr3_aa: CSAWGGLRGANYGYTF; cdr3_nt: TGCAGTGCTTGGGGGGGCCTCAGGGGAGCCAACTACGGCTACACCTTC
j_call: TRBJ1-1; d_call: NA; clone_size: few; v_call: TRBV3-1; cdr3_aa: CASGQGLGTEAFF; cdr3_nt: TGTGCCAGCGGGCAGGGGCTGGGCACTGAAGCTTTCTTT
j_call: TRBJ2-2; d_call: NA; clone_size: NA; v_call: TRBV6-4; cdr3_aa: CASSALVPGELFF; cdr3_nt: TGTGCCAGCAGTGCCCTTGTTCCCGGGGAGCTGTTTTTT
j_call: TRBJ1-5; d_call: NA; clone_size: few; v_call: TRBV18; cdr3_aa: CASSPQGQGQQPQHF; cdr3_nt: TGTGCCAGCTCACCACAGGGGCAGGGTCAGCAGCCCCAGCATTTT
j_call: TRBJ2-1; d_call: TRBD2; clone_size: few; v_call: TRBV12-3/TRBV12-4; cdr3_aa: CASSPTGLASYNEQFF; cdr3_nt: TGTGCCAGCAGCCCAACGGGACTAGCAAGCTACAATGAGCAGTTCTTC
j_call: TRBJ1-6; d_call: NA; clone_size: NA; v_call: TRBV18; cdr3_aa: CASSPDRARAPLHF; cdr3_nt: TGTGCCAGCTCACCTGACCGGGCTCGGGCCCCCCTCCACTTT
j_call: TRBJ2-5; d_call: TRBD2; clone_size: NA; v_call: TRBV5-6; cdr3_aa: CASSAQLAGGLGETQYF; cdr3_nt: TGTGCCAGCAGCGCCCAACTAGCGGGGGGGCTCGGCGAGACCCAGTACTTC
j_call: TRBJ1-2; d_call: NA; clone_size: NA; v_call: TRBV7-9; cdr3_aa: CASSLETDYGYTF; cdr3_nt: TGTGCCAGCAGCTTAGAAACGGACTATGGCTACACCTTC
j_call: TRBJ1-5; d_call: NA; clone_size: NA; v_call: TRBV28; cdr3_aa: CATRGREWYNQPQHF; cdr3_nt: TGTGCCACCCGGGGCAGGGAATGGTACAATCAGCCCCAGCATTTT
j_call: TRBJ2-7; d_call: NA; clone_size: few; v_call: TRBV27; cdr3_aa: CASRPLGVVHEQYF; cdr3_nt: TGTGCCAGCAGGCCCCTGGGAGTGGTCCACGAGCAGTACTTC
j_call: TRBJ2-5; d_call: TRBD2; clone_size: few; v_call: TRBV3-1; cdr3_aa: CASSQEVSGDRISGTQYF; cdr3_nt: TGTGCCAGCAGCCAAGAGGTTAGCGGGGACCGGATTTCGGGGACCCAGTACTTC
j_call: TRBJ2-7; d_call: NA; clone_size: NA; v_call: TRBV30; cdr3_aa: CAWSWQPAYEQYF; cdr3_nt: TGTGCCTGGAGTTGGCAGCCCGCCTACGAGCAGTACTTC
j_call: TRBJ1-2; d_call: TRBD1; clone_size: NA; v_call: TRBV5-1; cdr3_aa: CASSATGGTNYGYTF; cdr3_nt: TGCGCCAGCAGCGCGACAGGGGGCACTAACTATGGCTACACCTTC
j_call: TRBJ2-2; d_call: NA; clone_size: few; v_call: TRBV7-8; cdr3_aa: CASSLRGLGGELFF; cdr3_nt: TGTGCCAGCAGCTTACGAGGATTAGGCGGGGAGCTGTTTTTT
j_call: TRBJ2-5; d_call: NA; clone_size: few; v_call: TRBV7-9; cdr3_aa: CASSPGLTETQYF; cdr3_nt: TGTGCCAGCAGCCCGGGACTCACAGAGACCCAGTACTTC
j_call: TRBJ2-2; d_call: NA; clone_size: NA; v_call: TRBV7-2; cdr3_aa: CASSLVQSGTEELFF; cdr3_nt: TGTGCCAGCAGCTTAGTGCAGAGCGGCACCGAGGAGCTGTTTTTT
j_call: TRBJ2-7; d_call: NA; clone_size: NA; v_call: TRBV5-1; cdr3_aa: CASSASWEDRHEQYF; cdr3_nt: TGCGCCAGCAGTGCAAGTTGGGAGGACAGACACGAGCAGTACTTC
j_call: TRBJ2-3; d_call: TRBD2; clone_size: NA; v_call: TRBV10-3; cdr3_aa: CAAAMSSGGAKDTQYF; cdr3_nt: TGTGCCGCCGCTATGTCTTCGGGGGGGGCGAAAGATACGCAGTATTTT
j_call: TRBJ1-4; d_call: NA; clone_size: few; v_call: TRBV4-3; cdr3_aa: CASSQDGGAPNEKLFF; cdr3_nt: TGCGCCAGCAGCCAAGACGGAGGGGCCCCTAATGAAAAACTGTTTTTT
j_call: TRBJ2-2; d_call: NA; clone_size: few; v_call: TRBV5-1; cdr3_aa: CASSFREGTTGELFF; cdr3_nt: TGCGCCAGCAGCTTCAGGGAAGGAACGACCGGGGAGCTGTTTTTT
j_call: TRBJ2-1; d_call: NA; clone_size: few; v_call: TRBV19; cdr3_aa: CASSIQAFSYNEQFF; cdr3_nt: TGTGCCAGTAGTATACAAGCCTTTTCCTACAATGAGCAGTTCTTC
j_call: TRBJ1-1; d_call: NA; clone_size: NA; v_call: TRBV20-1; cdr3_aa: CSALISGDTEAFF; cdr3_nt: TGCAGTGCCTTGATATCGGGAGACACTGAAGCTTTCTTT
j_call: TRBJ1-4; d_call: NA; clone_size: few; v_call: TRBV6-1; cdr3_aa: CASSPRTQKLFF; cdr3_nt: TGTGCCAGCAGTCCACGGACACAAAAACTGTTTTTT
j_call: TRBJ1-6; d_call: TRBD1; clone_size: few; v_call: TRBV19; cdr3_aa: CASSISADRGRSPLHF; cdr3_nt: TGTGCCAGTAGTATTTCGGCCGACAGGGGGCGGTCACCCCTCCACTTT
j_call: TRBJ1-5; d_call: NA; clone_size: NA; v_call: TRBV10-3; cdr3_aa: CAISSTQIGINQPQHF; cdr3_nt: TGTGCCATCAGTTCCACCCAAATTGGGATCAATCAGCCCCAGCATTTT
j_call: TRBJ2-3; d_call: NA; clone_size: few; v_call: TRBV7-9; cdr3_aa: CASSFTQRTQYF; cdr3_nt: TGTGCCAGCAGCTTCACGCAACGTACGCAGTATTTT
j_call: TRBJ2-3; d_call: NA; clone_size: many; v_call: TRBV5-1; cdr3_aa: CASSLGTNAEAIADTQYF; cdr3_nt: TGCGCCAGCAGCTTAGGGACAAATGCCGAGGCTATCGCAGATACGCAGTATTTT
j_call: TRBJ2-7; d_call: NA; clone_size: NA; v_call: TRBV9; cdr3_aa: CASVAGKSYEQYF; cdr3_nt: TGTGCCAGCGTGGCAGGAAAATCCTACGAGCAGTACTTC
j_call: TRBJ1-1; d_call: NA; clone_size: few; v_call: TRBV12-3/TRBV12-4; cdr3_aa: CASSFQGGHTEAFF; cdr3_nt: TGTGCCAGCAGTTTTCAGGGTGGGCACACTGAAGCTTTCTTT
j_call: TRBJ1-1; d_call: TRBD1; clone_size: NA; v_call: TRBV3-1; cdr3_aa: CASSQAGQGAGNTEAFF; cdr3_nt: TGTGCCAGCAGCCAAGCCGGACAGGGGGCAGGAAACACTGAAGCTTTCTTT
j_call: TRBJ2-5; d_call: TRBD2; clone_size: NA; v_call: TRBV4-1; cdr3_aa: CASSHPSGVGETQYF; cdr3_nt: TGCGCCAGCAGCCACCCTAGCGGGGTCGGAGAGACCCAGTACTTC
j_call: TRBJ2-1; d_call: NA; clone_size: NA; v_call: TRBV6-2/TRBV6-3; cdr3_aa: CASSYSVVEQFF; cdr3_nt: TGTGCCAGCAGTTACTCTGTCGTGGAGCAGTTCTTC
j_call: TRBJ2-1; d_call: TRBD1; clone_size: NA; v_call: TRBV7-9; cdr3_aa: CASSLARQGPYNEQFF; cdr3_nt: TGTGCCAGCAGCTTAGCGCGACAGGGGCCCTACAATGAGCAGTTCTTC
j_call: TRBJ2-1; d_call: NA; clone_size: NA; v_call: TRBV5-6; cdr3_aa: CASSQTGTLRQFF; cdr3_nt: TGTGCCAGCAGCCAGACCGGGACATTAAGGCAGTTCTTC
j_call: TRBJ2-2; d_call: NA; clone_size: few; v_call: TRBV5-1; cdr3_aa: CASSLDTTNTGELFF; cdr3_nt: TGCGCCAGCAGTTTAGATACGACGAACACCGGGGAGCTGTTTTTT
j_call: TRBJ2-5; d_call: NA; clone_size: NA; v_call: TRBV4-1; cdr3_aa: CASSHRGDGEETQYF; cdr3_nt: TGCGCCAGCAGCCACCGCGGGGACGGGGAAGAGACCCAGTACTTC
j_call: TRBJ2-1; d_call: NA; clone_size: NA; v_call: TRBV5-1; cdr3_aa: CASSFVDEQFF; cdr3_nt: TGCGCCAGCAGCTTTGTGGATGAGCAGTTCTTC
j_call: TRBJ2-2; d_call: NA; clone_size: many; v_call: TRBV5-1; cdr3_aa: CASSQRSNTGELFF; cdr3_nt: TGCGCCAGCAGCCAACGATCGAACACCGGGGAGCTGTTTTTT
j_call: TRBJ1-3; d_call: NA; clone_size: many; v_call: TRBV29-1; cdr3_aa: CSVEEWQGSGNTIYF; cdr3_nt: TGCAGCGTTGAAGAGTGGCAGGGCTCTGGAAACACCATATATTTT
j_call: TRBJ2-2; d_call: NA; clone_size: few; v_call: TRBV2; cdr3_aa: CASSQPRPGVNAGELFF; cdr3_nt: TGTGCCAGCAGTCAACCCCGACCGGGGGTAAACGCCGGGGAGCTGTTTTTT
j_call: TRBJ2-1; d_call: NA; clone_size: NA; v_call: TRBV30; cdr3_aa: CAWSVLPGSYNEQFF; cdr3_nt: TGTGCCTGGAGTGTATTACCGGGGTCCTACAATGAGCAGTTCTTC